Presented here are 23 T cell receptor beta chains from one specimen sequenced in a study of blood T cells in healthy people across ages. A second PCR, run for roughly 7 to 12 cycles, used a sample-barcoded 5' primer plus a J-beta primer mix. TCRdb reprocessed the 5' RACE reads with MiXCR, giving one entry per CDR3 protein. The sample has about 1,800,000 distinct CDR3 sequences; about 28% are singletons. The sample was blood. The receptors here all came from a woman between 25 and 40 years old in good health.

The chain couples TRBV28 to TRBJ2-7, with 7 bases identical to TRBD1. The CDR3 is made up of 13 amino acids. Germline V CDR1 and CDR2: MDHEN, SYDVKM. Trimming removed 9 bases from V and 0 bases from J; junction bases left unmatched: 5. The CDR3 spells CARVTGTSYEQYF. The CDR3, as DNA: TGTGCCAGGGTGACAGGGACCTCCTACGAGCAGTACTTC.

This clonotype was seen many times. This chain joins TRBV6-2 or TRBV6-3 and TRBJ2-7; D perhaps matches TRBD1 (6 bases). Trimming took 5 bases from V and 4 from J, leaving 15 bases between them. Germline V gene sequence: CDR1 MNHEY, CDR2 SVGEGT. The CDR3 length is 14 residues. In nucleotides, the CDR3 is TGTGCCAGCAGTCCCAACAGGGAAATATACGAGCAGTACTTC. This codes for CASSPNREIYEQYF.

A remark on this clonotype: A much larger clone is a single base away; this may be a read error. This chain connects TRBV10-3 to TRBJ1-1; 7 bases align to TRBD1. This CDR3 contains 13 residues. The trim removed 10 bases at V and 2 bases at J, leaving 7 bases unmatched. The germline V gene has CDR1 ENHRY and CDR2 SYGVKD. This CDR3 is CATRGTENTEAFF. For the CDR3, the DNA is TGTGCCACCCGGGGGACAGAAAACACTGAAGCTTTCTTT.

The J gene is TRBJ2-5, the V gene TRBV5-6, with 9 bases aligning to TRBD1. This CDR3 region has 15 residues. V trimming: 6 bases; J trimming: 7 bases; junction bases outside the gene matches: 13. From germline, CDR1 is SGHDT and CDR2 YYEEEE. The CDR3 sequence is CASTILARQGGTQYF. The DNA for the CDR3 is TGTGCCAGCACCATCCTAGCCCGACAGGGGGGGACCCAGTACTTC.

This clonotype was detected many times. This chain links TRBV6-6 with TRBJ2-4; D is possibly TRBD1 (8 bases). There are 14 residues in the CDR3. Germline V gives CDR1 MNHNY, CDR2 SVGAGI (reference sequence). Trimming took 6 bases from V and 7 from J, leaving 16 bases between them. CDR3 residues: CASSLGQGGNIQYF. The CDR3 bases are TGTGCCAGCAGCCTCGGACAGGGAGGGAACATTCAGTACTTC.

This sequence joins TRBV20-1 and TRBJ2-7; D may be TRBD2 (6 bases). The CDR3 extends over 17 amino acids. V lost 5 bases and J lost 5, with 28 bases in between. From germline, CDR1 is DFQATT and CDR2 SNEGSKA (reference sequence). The DNA of the CDR3 is TGCAGTGCTGCCGAGGCGGGGACCTTTGGATCGGGCAACGAGCAGTACTTC. This encodes CSAAEAGTFGSGNEQYF.

J is TRBJ2-3 and V is TRBV12-3 or TRBV12-4, with TRBD1 as a possible D gene (5 bases). The CDR3 sequence is 15 residues long. Trimming stripped 6 bases from V and 4 bases from J, with 17 bases between. The CDR3 region is CASRGLGHGPDTQYF. The DNA for the CDR3 is TGTGCCAGCAGAGGGTTGGGGCATGGCCCAGATACGCAGTATTTT.

The V gene is TRBV12-3 or TRBV12-4, the J gene TRBJ2-1; weak D call: TRBD2 (7 bases). The CDR3 extends over 15 amino acids. Trimming left V 8 bases short and J 0 bases short, with 14 bases between. The CDR3 region has the DNA TGTGCCAGCGCGAGGGGGAGGGCCTCCTACAATGAGCAGTTCTTC. It encodes CASARGRASYNEQFF.

The V and J genes are TRBV3-1 and TRBJ2-7; TRBD1 aligns across 8 bases. The CDR3 is made up of 16 amino acids. V lost 4 bases, J lost 1 base, and 9 bases stayed unmatched. The germline gives CDR1 LGHDT, CDR2 YNNKEL (reference sequence). As DNA, the CDR3 is TGTGCCAGCAGCCGGGGAAGGACAGGGAATTCCTACGAGCAGTACTTC. It codes for CASSRGRTGNSYEQYF.

The CDR3 DNA reads as TGTGCCAACGCTCTCTTCTATGGTGGCTACACCTTC. This encodes CANALFYGGYTF. V is TRBV7-9 and J is TRBJ1-2; D gene unclear. Germline values: CDR1 SEHNR, CDR2 FQNEAQ (reference sequence). CDR3 size: 12 residues. V shed 10 bases and J shed 7 bases, with 16 bases lying between them.

This clonotype occurred a few times. The V gene is TRBV6-5, the J gene TRBJ1-2, with 10 nucleotides matching TRBD1. Per germline, CDR1 MNHEY and CDR2 SVGAGI. The ends lost 4 bases at V and 4 bases at J; junction bases unmatched: 27. CDR3 length equals 22 residues. In DNA form, the CDR3 reads TGTGCCAGCAGTTCACGGGACAGGGGCTTAGATTTGATTCGAGTCGGGTTCTATGGCTACACCTTC. This codes for CASSSRDRGLDLIRVGFYGYTF.

This clonotype was recorded at least ten times. The chain links TRBV10-3 to TRBJ2-1; D remains ambiguous. Germline-derived CDR1 and CDR2 are ENHRY and SYGVKD. Trimming shortened V by 2 bases and J by 8 bases, and 10 bases separated the two germline ends. The CDR3 extends over 13 amino acids. CDR3 sequence reads: CAISEIGLDEQFF. Here the CDR3 DNA reads TGTGCCATCAGTGAGATAGGGCTGGATGAGCAGTTCTTC.

The V gene is TRBV7-2, the J gene TRBJ2-3, with D possibly TRBD2 on 6 matching bases. The germline V gene encodes CDR1 SGHTA and CDR2 FQGNSA. V lost 6 bases and J lost 4, with 17 bases in between. CDR3 size: 15 residues. This CDR3 is CASSLWAGWADTQYF. CDR3 bases: TGTGCCAGCAGTTTGTGGGCGGGGTGGGCAGATACGCAGTATTTT.

This clonotype was seen a few times. The rearrangement links TRBV4-1 to TRBJ1-2; D gene uncertain. This CDR3 is 14 amino acids long. V lost 0 bases, J lost 1 base, and 6 bases lay in between. The germline V gene has CDR1 MGHRA and CDR2 YSYEKL. The chain's CDR3 is CASSQENRNYGYTF. CDR3 DNA sequence: TGCGCCAGCAGCCAAGAAAATCGTAACTATGGCTACACCTTC.

This clonotype was seen repeatedly, ten times or more. The chain has TRBV2 and TRBJ2-5; D is unresolved. The CDR3 is 11 residues long. The ends were cut back, 3 bases at V and 5 bases at J, with 4 bases in the middle. The V gene's germline CDR1 is SNHLY and CDR2 FYNNEI. The CDR3: CASSESETQYF. DNA for the CDR3: TGTGCCAGCAGTGAGTCGGAGACCCAGTACTTC.

As regards this clonotype: A clone one base away is much larger, so this may be a read error. This chain connects TRBV29-1 to TRBJ2-5; maybe TRBD1 (5 bases). With 6 bases removed from V and 2 bases from J, the gap between germline ends came to 10 bases. This CDR3 comprises 12 residues. Per germline, CDR1 SQVTM and CDR2 ANQGSEA. CDR3 DNA sequence: TGCAGCGTGTCGAGACAGCAAGAGACCCAGTACTTC. This encodes CSVSRQQETQYF.

The chain combines TRBV5-6 with TRBJ1-1; D is uncertain. Per the germline V gene, CDR1 is SGHDT and CDR2 is YYEEEE. The CDR3 has 14 residues. Trimming took off 4 bases at V and 11 bases at J, with 21 bases between the two ends. CDR3 nucleotides: TGTGCCAGCAGCAGAGTGGAAGCAAGGTTCCGGGCTTTCTTT. It codes for CASSRVEARFRAFF. The entire variable domain, with the rest obtained from reference TRBV5-6 and TRBJ1-1, is as follows: DAGVTQSPTHLIKTRGQQVTLRCSPKSGHDTVSWYQQALGQGPQFIFQYYEEEERQRGNFPDRFSGHQFPNYSSELNVNALLLGDSALYLCASSRVEARFRAFFGQGTRLTVV.

The rearrangement uses TRBV6-5 and TRBJ1-6, with D possibly TRBD1 on 5 matching bases. V dropped 3 bases and J dropped 9 bases, with 6 bases sitting between them. CDR1 and CDR2 (germline): MNHEY, SVGAGI. The CDR3 is 12 amino acids. The DNA of the CDR3 is TGTGCCAGCAGTTATAGGGGTTCACCCCTCCACTTT. Protein: CASSYRGSPLHF.

The sample holds many counts of this clonotype. The chain couples TRBV7-2 to TRBJ2-5, with 11 bases lining up with TRBD2. V lost 5 bases and J lost 5; bases outside the gene matches: 4. Per germline, CDR1 SGHTA and CDR2 FQGNSA. CDR3 size: 14 residues. CDR3 amino acids: CASSTSGRRETQYF. As DNA, the CDR3 is TGTGCCAGCAGCACTAGCGGGAGAAGGGAGACCCAGTACTTC.

The chain uses TRBV7-2 and TRBJ2-5; D is tentatively TRBD1 or TRBD2 (6 bases each). CDR3 length: 15 amino acids. The germline gives CDR1 SGHTA, CDR2 FQGNSA. The V end was cut by 4 bases, the J end by 4 bases, with 16 bases between. Here the CDR3 reads CASSSRLVGGETQYF. In nucleotides, the CDR3 is TGTGCCAGCAGCTCTCGACTAGTAGGGGGAGAGACCCAGTACTTC.

Many counts were recorded for this clonotype. The chain joins TRBV29-1 to TRBJ2-1, with 10 bases lining up with TRBD2. The CDR3 sequence is 13 residues long. The germline V gene encodes CDR1 SQVTM and CDR2 ANQGSEA. With V trimmed by 4 bases and J by 8 bases, 5 bases remained unmatched. The CDR3 sequence: CSVASGSLYEQFF. The CDR3 coding sequence is TGCAGCGTTGCTAGCGGGAGCCTATATGAGCAGTTCTTC.

The sample holds many counts of this clonotype. CDR3 protein: CASSLILYEQYF. CDR3 in DNA: TGTGCCAGCAGCTTAATCCTCTACGAGCAGTACTTC. The chain employs TRBV7-2 and TRBJ2-7; D not certain. The germline V gene encodes CDR1 SGHTA and CDR2 FQGNSA. V lost 2 bases, J lost 3 bases, and 5 bases lay in between. This CDR3 is built from 12 residues. The full variable domain, with the rest looked up from reference TRBV7-2 and TRBJ2-7, is GAGVSQSPSNKVTEKGKDVELRCDPISGHTALYWYRQSLGQGLEFLIYFQGNSAPDKSGLPSDRFSAERTGGSVSTLTIQRTQQEDSAVYLCASSLILYEQYFGPGTRLTVT.

The chain has TRBV20-1 and TRBJ1-2; 7 nucleotides align to TRBD1. The ends lost 6 bases at V and 4 bases at J; junction bases unmatched: 5. This CDR3 is built from 12 residues. Germline-derived CDR1 and CDR2 are DFQATT and SNEGSKA (reference sequence). The DNA of the CDR3 is TGCAGTGCAGCACAGGGGAGCTATGGCTACACCTTC. It codes for CSAAQGSYGYTF.